This T cell receptor (beta chain) was identified in a study of T cell repertoires in ileal Crohn's disease. This clone was detected once. CDR1 is KGHSH, CDR2 LQKENI, per germline. Trimming removed 5 bases from V and 2 bases from J, with 22 bases in between. This CDR3 spans 19 amino acids. Libraries were prepared by immunoSEQ multiplex PCR; TCRdb keeps only in-frame clonotypes and omits some of them. The sample carries about 4,900 clones, around 86% recorded once. V is TRBV18 and J is TRBJ2-6; TRBD1 might be the D (6 bases). The sequenced sample was ileal tissue. The clonotype comes from an adult with Crohn's disease. The DNA of the CDR3 is TGTGCCAGCTCAAGGTCGTCAGTTCAGGGGAAGGCTGGGGCCAACGTCCTGACTTTC. Translating gives CASSRSSVQGKAGANVLTF.